One and the same sample provided the 16 T cell receptor beta chains below, sequenced in a study of T cells in narcolepsy. Assay: immunoSEQ multiplex PCR; the TCRdb copy retains only in-frame clones and omits some. The repertoire holds around 35,000 clones, with almost 90% as singletons. Input material: CD45RA- memory CD4+ T cells from PBMCs. The receptors shown here come from a human donor with narcolepsy.

The chain has TRBV6-6 and TRBJ2-3; TRBD2 agrees at 9 bases. Germline lookup yields CDR1 MNHNY and CDR2 SVGAGI (reference sequence). V trimming: 5 bases; J trimming: 5 bases; junction bases outside the gene matches: 11. The CDR3 has 16 residues. The CDR3 protein is CASSPRAGGPIDTQYF. CDR3 bases: TGTGCCAGCAGTCCCAGGGCGGGGGGGCCGATAGATACGCAGTATTTT.

The chain uses TRBV5-1 and TRBJ2-3; D is uncertain. Germline V gene lookup returns CDR1 SGHRS and CDR2 YFSETQ. This CDR3 contains 15 residues. Trimming took 2 bases from V and 3 from J, leaving 13 bases between them. CDR3 DNA: TGCGCCAGCAGCTTTCAGGAAATGGGGACAGATACGCAGTATTTT. Protein: CASSFQEMGTDTQYF.

The chain uses TRBV28 and TRBJ2-1; TRBD1 matches at 8 bases. This CDR3 region has 15 residues. J lost 6 bases, V lost 2 bases, and 6 bases had no gene match. Germline loops: CDR1 MDHEN, CDR2 SYDVKM. The CDR3 protein is CASSLAGQGRNEQFF. CDR3 coding DNA: TGTGCCAGCAGTTTAGCAGGACAGGGCCGCAATGAGCAGTTCTTC.

The rearrangement links TRBV7-2 to TRBJ2-3; 9 bases map to TRBD2. The CDR3 length is 16 residues. Losses at the gene ends were 3 bases for V and 4 bases for J; bases not matched to a gene: 8. CDR1 is SGHTA and CDR2 is FQGNSA in the germline V gene. DNA for the CDR3: TGTGCCAGCAGCTTCCGTGCGGGGGGGCACGCAGATACGCAGTATTTT. Amino acid sequence: CASSFRAGGHADTQYF.

This chain connects TRBV5-1 to TRBJ1-2; a possible D gene is TRBD1 (6 bases). Germline CDR1 is SGHRS and CDR2 is YFSETQ. This CDR3 is built from 15 residues. Trimming removed 7 bases from V and 3 bases from J, with 19 bases in between. CDR3 amino acids: CASRLDSGGHYGYTF. The CDR3 nucleotides read TGCGCCAGCCGCCTGGATTCGGGGGGGCACTATGGCTACACCTTC.

The chain has TRBV12-5 and TRBJ2-1; 9 bases align to TRBD2. Germline CDR1 LGHNT, CDR2 FRNRAP. V was clipped by 0 bases and J by 4 bases; unmatched bases: 7. CDR3 length: 17 amino acids. The chain's CDR3 is CASGLVVSSGIYNEQFF. The CDR3 nucleotides read TGTGCTAGTGGTTTGGTTGTGTCTAGCGGGATATACAATGAGCAGTTCTTC.

The chain uses TRBV6-5 and TRBJ1-4; D uncertain. This CDR3 region has 11 residues. Germline V lookup: CDR1 MNHEY, CDR2 SVGAGI. The V gene lost 6 bases and the J gene lost 7 bases, with 6 bases spanning the gap. This chain's CDR3 is CASRRGEKLFF. The CDR3 nucleotides read TGTGCCAGCAGGAGAGGTGAAAAACTGTTTTTT.

This clone was seen a single time. The junction differs from germline at one of its ends, possibly a read error. The chain joins TRBV23-1 to TRBJ2-7; possibly TRBD1 for D (6 bases). TRBV23-1 is an ORF; its function is uncertain. The CDR3 sequence is 14 residues long. The CDR3 reads CASSQGAMGYGQYF. CDR3 DNA: TGCGCCAGCAGTCAGGGGGCGATGGGCTACGGGCAGTACTTC.

V is TRBV10-3 and J is TRBJ2-1; 11 bases line up with TRBD2. The V gene end was trimmed by 6 bases and the J gene end by 1 base; junction bases not matched to a gene: 11. This CDR3 is 18 amino acids long. Germline V gene sequence: CDR1 ENHRY, CDR2 SYGVKD. CDR3: CAISGTSGLGASYNEQFF. Written as DNA, the CDR3 is TGTGCCATCAGCGGGACTAGCGGCCTAGGGGCGTCCTACAATGAGCAGTTCTTC.

As DNA, the CDR3 is TGCAGCGTTGCTTCGGCTGAAGCTTTCTTT. As protein: CSVASAEAFF. The V and J genes are TRBV29-1 and TRBJ1-1; no reliable D call. The germline gives CDR1 SQVTM, CDR2 ANQGSEA. This CDR3 spans 10 amino acids. Between the trimmed V and J ends, which lost 4 bases and 6 bases, there was a span of 6 bases. Together with reference TRBV29-1 and TRBJ1-1, the CDR3 gives the full variable domain: SAVISQKPSRDICQRGTSLTIQCQVDSQVTMMFWYRQQPGQSLTLIATANQGSEATYESGFVIDKFPISRPNLTFSTLTVSNMSPEDSSIYLCSVASAEAFFGQGTRLTVV.

The chain employs TRBV7-8 and TRBJ1-3, with D tentatively TRBD1 (6 bases). The CDR3 loop spans 16 amino acids. CDR1 and CDR2 (germline): SGHVS, FQNEAQ. The V end was cut by 4 bases, the J end by 0 bases, with 13 bases between. Here the CDR3 reads CASSYRARGSGNTIYF. DNA of the CDR3: TGTGCCAGCAGCTACAGGGCAAGGGGCTCTGGAAACACCATATATTTT.

V is TRBV18 and J is TRBJ1-1; D not certain. Germline V gives CDR1 KGHSH, CDR2 LQKENI. The CDR3 extends over 14 amino acids. Trimming cost V 3 bases and J 2 bases, with 10 bases left between them. CDR3 protein: CASSPWKGNTEAFF. CDR3 DNA sequence: TGTGCCAGCTCACCTTGGAAGGGAAACACTGAAGCTTTCTTT.

This chain joins TRBV28 and TRBJ1-5; D remains unclear. Looked up from germline, CDR1 is MDHEN and CDR2 is SYDVKM. V was cut by 8 bases and J by 1 base, with 12 bases left in between. This CDR3 region has 14 residues. CDR3 loop: CASHGGSSNQPQHF. The DNA for the CDR3 is TGTGCCAGCCATGGTGGGTCGAGCAATCAGCCCCAGCATTTT.

The chain employs TRBV11-2 and TRBJ1-1; 7 bases are a match to TRBD1. V shed 10 bases and J 5 bases; nucleotides not matched to a gene: 13. Germline V gene lookup returns CDR1 SGHAT and CDR2 FQNNGV. This CDR3 comprises 14 residues. CDR3 region: CATSRQGSDTEAFF. The CDR3 DNA reads as TGTGCCACGTCTCGACAGGGAAGTGATACTGAAGCTTTCTTT.

This clone was detected a few times. This chain uses TRBV2 with TRBJ1-3; D possibly corresponds to TRBD1 (5 bases). The CDR3 consists of 15 residues. From germline, CDR1 is SNHLY and CDR2 FYNNEI. Trimming left V 6 bases short and J 0 bases short, with 12 bases between. The CDR3 loop reads CASSANRYSGNTIYF. The CDR3 region has the DNA TGTGCCAGCAGCGCCAACAGGTACTCTGGAAACACCATATATTTT. Full variable domain (rest looked up from reference TRBV2 and TRBJ1-3): EPEVTQTPSHQVTQMGQEVILRCVPISNHLYFYWYRQILGQKVEFLVSFYNNEISEKSEIFDDQFSVERPDGSNFTLKIRSTKLEDSAMYFCASSANRYSGNTIYFGEGSWLTVV.

J is TRBJ2-7 and V is TRBV5-8, with TRBD1 identical over 10 bases. CDR1 SGHTS and CDR2 YDEGEE come from the germline V gene. The length of the CDR3 is 15 residues. V lost 6 bases, J lost 2 bases, and 8 bases stayed unmatched. The CDR3, as DNA: TGTGCCAGCATCCTCCTGGGACAGGGGCCCTACGAGCAGTACTTC. Encoded protein: CASILLGQGPYEQYF.